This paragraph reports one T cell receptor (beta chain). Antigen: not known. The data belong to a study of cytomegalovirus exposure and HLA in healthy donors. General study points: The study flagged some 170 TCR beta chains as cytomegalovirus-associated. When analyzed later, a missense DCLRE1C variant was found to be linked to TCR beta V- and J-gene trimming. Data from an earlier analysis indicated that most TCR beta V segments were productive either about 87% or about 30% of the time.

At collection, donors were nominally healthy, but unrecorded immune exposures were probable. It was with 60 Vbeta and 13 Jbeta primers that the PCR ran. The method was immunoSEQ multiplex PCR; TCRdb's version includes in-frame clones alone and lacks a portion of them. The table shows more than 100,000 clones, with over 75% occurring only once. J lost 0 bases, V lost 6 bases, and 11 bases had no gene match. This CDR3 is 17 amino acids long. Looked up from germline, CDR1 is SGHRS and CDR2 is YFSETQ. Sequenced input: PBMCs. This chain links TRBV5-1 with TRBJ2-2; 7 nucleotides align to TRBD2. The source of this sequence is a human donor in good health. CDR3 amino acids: CASIGEAGVPNTGELFF. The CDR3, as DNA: TGCGCCAGCATTGGGGAGGCGGGAGTCCCGAACACCGGGGAGCTGTTTTTT.